Listed here are 4 T cell receptor beta chains from one sample, sequenced in a study of shared clonotypes between healthy human individuals. Sequencing was performed with immunoSEQ multiplex PCR; in TCRdb, only in-frame clones are kept and a portion is missing. Of about 1.1 million clones listed, around three quarters are singletons. Material: memory CD4+ T cells from PBMCs. Subset specified: CD45RA-negative fraction. Receptors originate from a man younger than 35 in good health. Some clones in this sample may be carry-over from other donors' samples.

This chain joins TRBV7-8 and TRBJ2-7; the match to TRBD2 covers 9 bases. Germline CDR1 reads SGHVS; CDR2 reads FQNEAQ. The CDR3 extends over 13 amino acids. J gave up 5 bases and V 1 base, and 0 bases lay outside the gene matches. The CDR3 spells CASSLGGRDEQYF. CDR3 sequence (DNA): TGTGCCAGCAGCTTAGGCGGGAGGGACGAGCAGTACTTC.

For the CDR3, the DNA is TGTGCCAGCAGCCAACGGGGAAGGGACTCTGGGGCCAACGTCCTGACTTTC. Translation gives CASSQRGRDSGANVLTF. The chain couples TRBV14 to TRBJ2-6; possible D gene TRBD2, 5 bases. The CDR3 extends over 17 amino acids. Germline V gives CDR1 SGHDN, CDR2 FVKESK. Trimming pared 2 bases from V and 0 bases from J, leaving 11 bases between.

This clone has just one count. Other DNA sequences in the sample encode the same CDR3. The V gene is TRBV15, the J gene TRBJ2-2; 7 nucleotides agree with TRBD1. The CDR3 covers 13 residues. The germline V gene has CDR1 LNHNV and CDR2 YYDKDF (reference sequence). With 5 bases clipped from V and 5 bases from J, the junction kept 2 bases outside the gene matches. This chain's CDR3 is CATSRDSTGELFF. In DNA, the CDR3 is TGTGCCACCAGCCGGGACAGTACCGGGGAGCTGTTTTTT.

The chain combines TRBV27 with TRBJ2-1, with 14 bases aligning to TRBD2. Germline CDR1 reads MNHEY; CDR2 reads SMNVEV (reference sequence). Losses at the gene ends were 6 bases for V and 14 bases for J; bases not matched to a gene: 6. CDR3 length: 13 amino acids. The DNA of the CDR3 is TGTGCCAGCAGCACGACTAGCGGGAGGGCAAAGTTCTTC. This sequence encodes CASSTTSGRAKFF.